This TCR beta chain is from a study of shared clonotypes between healthy human individuals. Study results and caveats: A limitation of the genetic and exposure-history diversity represented arose from few donors.

This CDR3 comprises 13 residues. J gave up 3 bases and V 7 bases, and 6 bases lay outside the gene matches. Germline V lookup: CDR1 MDHEN, CDR2 SYDVKM. The study enrolled healthy HIV-negative adults without recent acute infections or vaccinations as donors. In unsorted samples, genomic DNA was obtained using 94 million or so PBMCs. Regarding this clone: What it recognizes is unknown.

Replicate PCRs for unsorted PBMC used around 270 ng DNA (about 27,000 T cell genomes). Libraries were prepared by immunoSEQ multiplex PCR; TCRdb keeps only in-frame clonotypes and omits some of them. The sample contains about 470,000 clones, around 75% of which appear only once. Specimen: PBMCs. V and J are TRBV28 and TRBJ2-7; TRBD2 matches at 7 bases. The clonotype was recovered from a woman aged 40 to 50 in good health. Some clones in this sample may be carry-over from other donors' samples. The CDR3 loop reads CASTAGLLYEQYF. The DNA of the CDR3 is TGTGCCAGCACAGCGGGACTACTCTACGAGCAGTACTTC. Variable domain in full (rest from reference TRBV28 and TRBJ2-7): DVKVTQSSRYLVKRTGEKVFLECVQDMDHENMFWYRQDPGLGLRLIYFSYDVKMKEKGDIPEGYSVSREKKERFSLILESASTNQTSMYLCASTAGLLYEQYFGPGTRLTVT.